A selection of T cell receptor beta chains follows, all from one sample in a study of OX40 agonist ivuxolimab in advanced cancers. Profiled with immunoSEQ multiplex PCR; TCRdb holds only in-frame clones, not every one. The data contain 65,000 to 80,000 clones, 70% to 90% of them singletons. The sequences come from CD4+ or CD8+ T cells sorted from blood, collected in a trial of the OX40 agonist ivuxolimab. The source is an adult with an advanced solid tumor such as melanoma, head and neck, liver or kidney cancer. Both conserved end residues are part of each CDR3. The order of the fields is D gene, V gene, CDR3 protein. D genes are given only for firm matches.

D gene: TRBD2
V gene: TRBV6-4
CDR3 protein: CASSGTGGDIQYF

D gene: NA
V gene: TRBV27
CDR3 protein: CASSFQGTGTEAFF

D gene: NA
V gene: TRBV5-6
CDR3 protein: CASSLAFYEQYF

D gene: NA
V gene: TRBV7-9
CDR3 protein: CASSLGLASYEQYF

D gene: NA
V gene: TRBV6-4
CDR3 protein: CASSDSPQEVGTDTQYF

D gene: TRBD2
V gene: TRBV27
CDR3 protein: CASSPGTSGSGETQYF

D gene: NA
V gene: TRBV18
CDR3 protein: CASSPLQQGVNTEAFF

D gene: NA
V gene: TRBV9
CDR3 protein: CASSVSTEQETQYF

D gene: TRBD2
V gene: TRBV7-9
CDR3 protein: CALGVKLVLAGSSYNEQFF

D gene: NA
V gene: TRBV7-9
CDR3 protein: CASTMGDFEAFF

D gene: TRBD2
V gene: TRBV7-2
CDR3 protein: CASSLASAPVPTGTSVSEQYF

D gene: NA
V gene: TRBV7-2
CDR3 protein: CASSMEVMMNTEAFF

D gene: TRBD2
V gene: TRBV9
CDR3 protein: CASSASGLAGGGEQYF

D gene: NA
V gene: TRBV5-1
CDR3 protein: CASSLAGEGNTEAFF

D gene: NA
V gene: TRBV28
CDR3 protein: CASSPPLAYNEQFF

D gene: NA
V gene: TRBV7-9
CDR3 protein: CASSSGPEAFF

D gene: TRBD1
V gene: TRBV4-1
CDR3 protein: CASSPGQGNEQYF

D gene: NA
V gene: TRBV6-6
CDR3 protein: CASTPQGGEQYF

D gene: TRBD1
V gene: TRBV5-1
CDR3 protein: CASSPAGTGDTEKLFF

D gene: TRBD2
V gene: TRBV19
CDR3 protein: CASSNWRETAYEQYF

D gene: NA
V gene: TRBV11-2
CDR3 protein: CASSFWVNTGELFF

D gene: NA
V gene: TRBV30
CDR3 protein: CAWRVRGGKPYGYTF

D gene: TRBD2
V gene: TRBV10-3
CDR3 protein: CAISFERELLDEQFF

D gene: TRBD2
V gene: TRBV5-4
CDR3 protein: CASNAAGGPYEQYF

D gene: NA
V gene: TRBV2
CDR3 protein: CASSAPPVGDTYEQYF

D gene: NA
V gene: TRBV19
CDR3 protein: CASSRGVNTEAFF

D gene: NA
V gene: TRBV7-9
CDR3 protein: CASRLVGMTEAFF

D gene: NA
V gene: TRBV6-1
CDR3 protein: CASSEQDSLLNEQFF

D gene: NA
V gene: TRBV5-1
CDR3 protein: CASSSGGSNEQYF

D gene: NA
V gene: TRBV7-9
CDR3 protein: CASSPLGQANTEAFF

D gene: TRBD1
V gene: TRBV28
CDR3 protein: CASSLDRGVGGYTF

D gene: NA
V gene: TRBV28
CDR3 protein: CASSSLGGASQETQYF

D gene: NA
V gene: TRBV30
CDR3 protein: CAWSRGSYSNQPQHF

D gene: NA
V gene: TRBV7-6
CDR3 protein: CASSRQETQYF

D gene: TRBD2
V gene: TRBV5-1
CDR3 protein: CASSLGLAGGPEDTQYF

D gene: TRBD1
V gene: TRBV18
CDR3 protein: CASSPPVTGVVTEAFF

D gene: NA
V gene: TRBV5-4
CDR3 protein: CASSFQGSGTYEQYF

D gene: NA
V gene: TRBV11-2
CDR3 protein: CASSESVELGTEAFF

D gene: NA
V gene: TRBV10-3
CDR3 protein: CAISSGTENEKLFF

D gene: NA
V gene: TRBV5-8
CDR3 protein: CASSLPLGTGKYEQYF